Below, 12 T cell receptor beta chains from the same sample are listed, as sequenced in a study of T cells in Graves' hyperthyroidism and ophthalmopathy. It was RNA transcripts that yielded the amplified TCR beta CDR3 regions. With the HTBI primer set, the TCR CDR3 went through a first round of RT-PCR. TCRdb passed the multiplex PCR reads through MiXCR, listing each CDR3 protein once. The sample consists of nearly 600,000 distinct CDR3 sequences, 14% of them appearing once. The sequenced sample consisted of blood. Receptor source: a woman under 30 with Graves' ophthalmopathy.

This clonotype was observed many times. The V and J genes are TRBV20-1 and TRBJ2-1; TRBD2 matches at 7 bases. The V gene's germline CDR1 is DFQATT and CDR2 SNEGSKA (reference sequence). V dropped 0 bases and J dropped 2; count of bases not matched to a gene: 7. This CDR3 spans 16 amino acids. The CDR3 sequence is CSARDLGGSTYNEQFF. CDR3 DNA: TGCAGTGCTAGAGATCTCGGCGGGAGTACCTACAATGAGCAGTTCTTC.

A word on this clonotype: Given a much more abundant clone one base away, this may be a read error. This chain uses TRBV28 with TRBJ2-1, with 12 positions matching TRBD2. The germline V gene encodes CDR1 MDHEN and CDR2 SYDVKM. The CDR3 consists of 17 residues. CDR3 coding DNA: TGTGCCGGCAGCCCCGCCGGGGCTAGCGGGAGGGCCGGTGAGCAGTTCTTC. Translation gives CAGSPAGASGRAGEQFF.

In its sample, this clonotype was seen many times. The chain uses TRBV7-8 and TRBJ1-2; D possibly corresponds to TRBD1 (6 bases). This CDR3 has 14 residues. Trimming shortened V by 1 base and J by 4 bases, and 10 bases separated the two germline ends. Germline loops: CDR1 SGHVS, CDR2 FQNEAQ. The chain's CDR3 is CASSLDGGPYGYTF. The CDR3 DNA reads TGTGCCAGCAGCTTAGATGGGGGCCCCTATGGCTACACCTTC.

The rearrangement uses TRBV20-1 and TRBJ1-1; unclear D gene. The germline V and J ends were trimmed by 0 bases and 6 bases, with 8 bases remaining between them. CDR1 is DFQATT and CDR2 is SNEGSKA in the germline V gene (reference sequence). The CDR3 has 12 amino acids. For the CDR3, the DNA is TGCAGTGCTAGAGATTTGATCCCTGAAGCTTTCTTT. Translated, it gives CSARDLIPEAFF.

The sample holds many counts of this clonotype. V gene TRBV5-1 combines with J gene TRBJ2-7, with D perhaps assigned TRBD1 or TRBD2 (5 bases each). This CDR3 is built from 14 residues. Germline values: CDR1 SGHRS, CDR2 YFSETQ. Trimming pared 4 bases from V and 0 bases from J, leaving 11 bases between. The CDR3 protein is CASSLGEHSYEQYF. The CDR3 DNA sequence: TGCGCCAGCAGCCTGGGGGAGCACTCCTACGAGCAGTACTTC.

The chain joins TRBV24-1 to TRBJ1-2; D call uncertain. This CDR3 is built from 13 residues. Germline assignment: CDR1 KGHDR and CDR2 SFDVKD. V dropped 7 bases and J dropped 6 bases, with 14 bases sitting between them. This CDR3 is CATSGSLHNGYTF. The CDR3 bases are TGTGCCACCAGCGGCAGTCTACACAATGGCTACACCTTC.

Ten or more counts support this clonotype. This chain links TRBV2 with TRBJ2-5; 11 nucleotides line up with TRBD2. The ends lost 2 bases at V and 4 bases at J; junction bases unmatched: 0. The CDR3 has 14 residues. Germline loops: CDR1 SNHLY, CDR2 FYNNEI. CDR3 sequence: CASSELAGGETQYF. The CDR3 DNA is TGTGCCAGCAGTGAACTAGCGGGAGGAGAGACCCAGTACTTC. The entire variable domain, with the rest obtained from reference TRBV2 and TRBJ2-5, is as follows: EPEVTQTPSHQVTQMGQEVILRCVPISNHLYFYWYRQILGQKVEFLVSFYNNEISEKSEIFDDQFSVERPDGSNFTLKIRSTKLEDSAMYFCASSELAGGETQYFGPGTRLLVL.

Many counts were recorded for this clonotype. The chain's CDR3 is CASSGTSGGGNEQFF. The CDR3 DNA reads as TGTGCCAGCAGCGGGACTAGCGGGGGGGGGAATGAGCAGTTCTTC. The chain carries TRBV6-1 and TRBJ2-1, with TRBD2 matching over 16 bases. CDR3 length: 15 residues. From germline, CDR1 is MNHNS and CDR2 SASEGT. V dropped 6 bases and J dropped 7; count of bases not matched to a gene: 3.

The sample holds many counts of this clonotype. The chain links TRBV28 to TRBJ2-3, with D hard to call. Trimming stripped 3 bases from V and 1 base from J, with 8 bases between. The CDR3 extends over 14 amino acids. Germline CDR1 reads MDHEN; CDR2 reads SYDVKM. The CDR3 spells CASSFHSRTDTQYF. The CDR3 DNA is TGTGCCAGCAGTTTCCACTCCCGCACAGATACGCAGTATTTT.

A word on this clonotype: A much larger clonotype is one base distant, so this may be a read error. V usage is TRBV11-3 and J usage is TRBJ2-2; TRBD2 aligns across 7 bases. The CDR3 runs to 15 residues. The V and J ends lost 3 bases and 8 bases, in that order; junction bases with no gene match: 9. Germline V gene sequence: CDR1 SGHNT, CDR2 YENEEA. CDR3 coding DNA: TGTGCCAGCAGCTTCCACGCGGGAGAGCGAGGGGAGCTGTTTTTT. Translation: CASSFHAGERGELFF.

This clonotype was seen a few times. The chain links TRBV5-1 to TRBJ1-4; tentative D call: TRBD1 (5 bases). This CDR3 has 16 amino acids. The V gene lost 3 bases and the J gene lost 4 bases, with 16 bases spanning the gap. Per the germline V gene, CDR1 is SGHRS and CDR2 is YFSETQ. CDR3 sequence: CASSSTRMGGNEKLFF. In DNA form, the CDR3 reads TGCGCCAGCAGCTCGACAAGGATGGGGGGTAATGAAAAACTGTTTTTT.

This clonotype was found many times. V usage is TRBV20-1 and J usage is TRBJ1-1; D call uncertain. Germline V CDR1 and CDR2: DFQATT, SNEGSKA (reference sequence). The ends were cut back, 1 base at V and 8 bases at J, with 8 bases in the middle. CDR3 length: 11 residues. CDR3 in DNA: TGCAGTGCTAGAGTCAATGTCGAAGCTTTCTTT. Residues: CSARVNVEAFF.